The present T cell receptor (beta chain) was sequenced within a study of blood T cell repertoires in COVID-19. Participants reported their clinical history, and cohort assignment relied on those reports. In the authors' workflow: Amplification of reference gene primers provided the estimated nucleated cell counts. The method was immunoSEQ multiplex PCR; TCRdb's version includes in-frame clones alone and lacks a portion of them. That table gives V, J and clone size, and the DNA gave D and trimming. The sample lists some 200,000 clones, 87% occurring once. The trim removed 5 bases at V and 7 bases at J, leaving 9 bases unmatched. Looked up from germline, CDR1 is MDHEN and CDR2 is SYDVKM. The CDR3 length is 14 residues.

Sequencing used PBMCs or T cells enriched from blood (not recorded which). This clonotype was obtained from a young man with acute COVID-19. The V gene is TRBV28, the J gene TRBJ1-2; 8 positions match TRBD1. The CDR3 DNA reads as TGTGCCAGCAGTCAGGACAGGGTTTCGCGTGGCTACACCTTC. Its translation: CASSQDRVSRGYTF.